The sequence of this T cell receptor beta chain was determined in a study of blood T cell repertoires in COVID-19 (dated by TCRdb to between 2020 and 2021). Describing the broader study: Samples covering the acute and convalescent phases of COVID-19 were provided by collaborators in the United States, Italy and Spain. The prospective study material was composed of cDNA or gDNA derived from T cells, B-cell-depleted T cells, or PBMCs. Samples came from the ongoing ImmuneRACE study (first 160 participants) plus 1,254 subjects from 6 global collaborators. Where HLA class I and class II types were available, the types were taken from metadata supplied by the sample provider, not from assay-based typing. Deeply sampled blood TCRbeta repertoires from subjects exposed to, actively infected with, or recovered from COVID-19 were included in the dataset. Nearly every sample came with metadata listing a de-identified subject ID, COVID-19 status, age in years and sex. The repertoires were released in a freely available public database intended as a resource for research on the immune response to SARS-CoV-2. The research as a whole found: Clinical and demographic metadata were provided uncurated, with the amount varying by source and participant.

Regarding this clone: Its antigen remains unidentified. No much larger clone exists at a distance of one base, and base qualities are not known.

The CDR3, cysteine through phenylalanine, is 13 amino acids long. The read is trimmed to its CDR3 DNA, 39 bases read in frame from base 1. As encoded in the germline V gene, CDR1 is MDHEN while CDR2 is SYDVKM. The germline V and J ends show losses of 7 bases and 7 bases respectively, and no gene match explains 6 bases of the junction. TCRbeta CDR3 regions were amplified from genomic DNA by means of the immunoSEQ Assay, a bias-controlled multiplex PCR. Per the source publication's procedure: The number of nucleated cells in each sample was estimated from the amplification of reference gene primers within the assay. To quantify the absolute abundance of each unique TCRbeta CDR3 rearrangement, sequence reads were collapsed and filtered. For each sample, productive Simpson clonality was calculated by taking the square root of Simpson's diversity index across productive rearrangements. TCRdb stores this immuneACCESS table with in-frame sequences only. Part of the clones is absent; in the studies checked, under half of the shortfall reflects unresolved V genes, and no reason is known for the rest. That table gives V, J and clone size, and the DNA gave D and trimming. A total of 120,000 or so clones appear in this sample, less than 85% of them only once. Clones ranked in the top ten supply 2% to 3% of the sample.

Whole blood was collected in K2EDTA tubes by collaborating institutions according to the institutions' own protocols. For TCRbeta analysis, collaborators shipped samples in one of three forms: frozen whole blood, isolated PBMCs, or DNA extracted from either of those sample types. The clonotype originates from a man aged 45 to 65 with acute or convalescent COVID-19. The sequenced material came from peripheral blood. The V gene is TRBV28 and the J gene is TRBJ1-4; 7 central nucleotides agree with TRBD1. The CDR3 region: CASTRQGPEKLFF. In nucleotides, the sequence is TGTGCCAGCACTCGACAGGGTCCTGAAAAACTGTTTTTT.